This TCR beta chain was captured by sequencing in a study of T cell repertoires in cytomegalovirus infection (dated by TCRdb to the late 2010s). With regard to the full study: Alongside well-studied HLA-B-restricted epitopes, the peptide stimulations were aimed at recently identified HLA-C-restricted CMV epitopes, whose presentation resists viral immunomodulation. Donor HLA type was relevant to the analysis, because carriage of CMV infection together with the matching HLA type was indicated by public TCR beta signatures.

This clonotype was seen a handful of times. There is no known antigen for this receptor. Nothing much larger sits one base from this clone, and base qualities are not available. Study-wide findings and limitations: The ex vivo response was dominated by HLA-C-restricted CMV-specific TCR beta clonotypes, which also provided the single most frequent clonotype in two of eight donors. Cumulative frequency of public TCR beta family members discriminated carriers of CMV infection plus the relevant HLA type in this cohort and an independent approximately 370-donor cohort.

The germline V gene sets CDR1 to SGHAT and CDR2 to FQNNGV. V drops 10 bases and J drops 3 bases, leaving 16 bases in between. The CDR3, cysteine through phenylalanine, is 14 amino acids long. The kept DNA is CDR3 alone, 42 bases in frame from the first base. The treatment or condition label here, explained by the study, means: in vitro stimulation with specific CMV peptide epitopes to enrich CMV-specific T cells. The data were produced on an Illumina HiSeq 1500. TCRdb reprocessing: public reads trimmed at Q25 with fastp, clones called with MiXCR, in-frame beta chains kept. One record per CDR3 amino acid sequence lists the most common genes and DNA. For this sample there are approximately 300,000 distinct CDR3 sequences; 20% to 25% appear just once. Clones ranked in the top ten supply approximately 12% of the sample.

The V and J genes are TRBV11-2 and TRBJ1-3; the D gene is not confidently resolved. Specimen: cultured PBMCs, collected from culture after CMV antigen stimulation. The TCR sequence derives from a human donor in good health (CMV status not recorded). Some clones in this sample may be carry-over from other donors' samples. The CDR3 reads CAIRREDGGNTIYF. The sequenced DNA: TGTGCCATCAGGAGGGAGGACGGTGGAAACACCATATATTTT.